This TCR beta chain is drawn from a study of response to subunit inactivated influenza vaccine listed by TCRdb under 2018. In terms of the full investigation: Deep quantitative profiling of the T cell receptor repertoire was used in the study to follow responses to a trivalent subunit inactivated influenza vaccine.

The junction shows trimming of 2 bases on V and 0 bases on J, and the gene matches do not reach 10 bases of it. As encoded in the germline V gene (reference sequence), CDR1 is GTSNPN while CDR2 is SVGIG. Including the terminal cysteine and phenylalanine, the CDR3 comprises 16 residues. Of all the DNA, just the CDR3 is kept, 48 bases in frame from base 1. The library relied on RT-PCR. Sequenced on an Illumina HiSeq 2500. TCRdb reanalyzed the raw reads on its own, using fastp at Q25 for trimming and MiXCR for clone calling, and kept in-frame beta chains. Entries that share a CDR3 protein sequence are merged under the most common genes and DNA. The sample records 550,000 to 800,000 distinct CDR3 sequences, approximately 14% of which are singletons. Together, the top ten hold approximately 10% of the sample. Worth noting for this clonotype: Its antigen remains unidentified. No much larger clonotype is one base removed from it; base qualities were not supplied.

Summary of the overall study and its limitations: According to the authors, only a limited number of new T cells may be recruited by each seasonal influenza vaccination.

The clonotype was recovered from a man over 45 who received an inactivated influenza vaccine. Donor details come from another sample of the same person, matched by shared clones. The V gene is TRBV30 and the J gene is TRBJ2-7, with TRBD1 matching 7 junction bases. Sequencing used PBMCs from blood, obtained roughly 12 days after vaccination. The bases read TGTGCCTGGAGTAATCCTACAGGGGCGTACTCCTACGAGCAGTACTTC. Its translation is CAWSNPTGAYSYEQYF.